The T cell receptor beta chain under discussion was sequenced for a study of cytomegalovirus exposure and HLA in healthy donors. It was with 60 Vbeta and 13 Jbeta primers that the PCR ran. This table comes from immunoSEQ multiplex PCR, and its TCRdb copy is limited to in-frame clones, with some not included. There are about 35,000 clones in the sample, with 3.5% to 5.5% held by the top ten. The CDR3 is made up of 16 amino acids. Germline CDR1 MDHEN, CDR2 SYDVKM. Trimming at V came to 2 bases and at J to 6 bases, leaving 7 bases not matched to a gene. This clonotype was obtained from a woman in her thirties or forties in good health and CMV-seropositive. The sequenced material came from PBMCs. The rearrangement links TRBV28 to TRBJ2-1; 10 bases agree with TRBD1. The DNA for the CDR3 is TGTGCCAGCAGTTTACCTTGGGACAGGGGAAGCAATGAGCAGTTCTTC. It codes for CASSLPWDRGSNEQFF.